This T cell receptor beta chain originates from a study of regulatory T cells in long-lasting Graves disease. Study-level findings and limits: Newly diagnosed Graves' patients had higher TCR diversity than persistent ones.

V was trimmed by 3 bases and J by 4 bases, leaving 12 bases between them. Looked up from germline, CDR1 is DFQATT and CDR2 is SNEGSKA (reference sequence). The CDR3 loop spans 13 amino acids. Time point denoted: persistent/refractory GD, antithyroid drugs over 5 years with positive TRAb. There was RNA extracted from PBMCs, and the TCR library was made from it. CDR3-region Arm-PCR and iRepertoire HTBI primers produced the TCR beta libraries. TCRdb ran MiXCR on the multiplex PCR reads and lists one entry per CDR3 protein. Of around 400,000 distinct CDR3 sequences listed, 21% were seen once; the top ten hold roughly an eighth. As regards this clonotype: Its antigen is as yet unknown.

This rearrangement joins TRBV20-1 to TRBJ1-2; no firm D call. The receptor was isolated from a female donor with Graves disease. Source: peripheral blood mononuclear cells (PBMCs), taken when the disease was refractory, from a patient treated with antithyroid drugs. The CDR3 sequence is CSARDVSIYGYTF. CDR3 DNA: TGCAGTGCTAGGGACGTATCGATCTATGGCTACACCTTC.